This TCR beta chain was captured by sequencing in a study of blood T cell repertoires in COVID-19. Study-wide background: Samples of COVID-19 (acute and convalescent) were obtained from the United States, Italy and Spain.

Sequencing was performed with immunoSEQ multiplex PCR; in TCRdb, only in-frame clones are kept and a portion is missing. The sample carries about 400,000 clones, around 89% recorded once. Germline assignment: CDR1 SGHTS and CDR2 YDEGEE. The CDR3 extends over 14 amino acids. V was clipped by 0 bases and J by 9 bases; unmatched bases: 5. The sequence came from a woman under 40 with acute or convalescent COVID-19. The sample was peripheral blood. The chain couples TRBV5-8 to TRBJ2-1; 8 positions match TRBD2. CDR3 in DNA: TGTGCCAGCAGCTTGGGTCTAGCGGGCAGTGAGCAGTTCTTC. It specifies CASSLGLAGSEQFF.